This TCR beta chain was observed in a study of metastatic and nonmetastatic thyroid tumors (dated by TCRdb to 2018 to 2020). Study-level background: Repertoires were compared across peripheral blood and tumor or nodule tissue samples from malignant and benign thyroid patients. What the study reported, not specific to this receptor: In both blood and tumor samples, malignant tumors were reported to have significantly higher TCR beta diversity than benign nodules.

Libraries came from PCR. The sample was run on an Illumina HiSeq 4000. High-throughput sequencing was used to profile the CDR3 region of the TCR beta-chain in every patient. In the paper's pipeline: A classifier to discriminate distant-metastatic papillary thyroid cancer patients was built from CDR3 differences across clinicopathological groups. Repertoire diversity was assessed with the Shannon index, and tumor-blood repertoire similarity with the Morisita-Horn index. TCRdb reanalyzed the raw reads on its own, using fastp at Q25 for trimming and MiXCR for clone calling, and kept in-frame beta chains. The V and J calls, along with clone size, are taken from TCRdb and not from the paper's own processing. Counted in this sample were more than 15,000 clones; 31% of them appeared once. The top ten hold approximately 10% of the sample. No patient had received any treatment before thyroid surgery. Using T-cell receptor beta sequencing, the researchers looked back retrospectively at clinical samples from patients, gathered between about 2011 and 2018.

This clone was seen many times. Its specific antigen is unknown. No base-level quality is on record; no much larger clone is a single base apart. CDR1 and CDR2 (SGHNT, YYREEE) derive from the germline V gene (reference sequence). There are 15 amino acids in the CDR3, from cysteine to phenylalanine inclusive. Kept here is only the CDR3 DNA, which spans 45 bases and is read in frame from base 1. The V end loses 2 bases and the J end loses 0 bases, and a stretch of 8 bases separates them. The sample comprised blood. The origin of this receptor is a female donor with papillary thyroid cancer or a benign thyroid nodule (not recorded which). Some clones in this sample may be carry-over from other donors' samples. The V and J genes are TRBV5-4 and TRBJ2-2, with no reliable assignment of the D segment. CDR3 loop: CASSFGSANTGELFF. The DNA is TGTGCCAGCAGCTTCGGCTCCGCGAACACCGGGGAGCTGTTTTTT.